Listed below are T cell receptor beta chains from one sample, sequenced in a study of identical twins. TCRdb re-called the 5' RACE reads through MiXCR, storing one row per CDR3 protein. This sample yields some 500,000 distinct CDR3 sequences, of which under 25% are seen a single time; 0.75% to 0.95% belongs to the top ten. These same data were also listed under a study on T cells expressing NK-cell markers.

Sequenced input: CD4+ T cells sorted from blood. All receptors come from a woman in her late teens or twenties in good health. Both conserved end residues are part of each CDR3. The D gene is left open where the match is weak. The size of a clone is reported for some rows only, either as once, few or many, or as a class for expanded clones.

V,size,J,D,CDR3,DNA
TRBV5-1,-,TRBJ1-1,-,CASSFSGDGASTEAFF,TGCGCCAGCAGCTTCTCTGGTGACGGGGCATCGACTGAAGCTTTCTTT
TRBV5-1,few,TRBJ1-2,TRBD1,CASSPGQASNYGYTF,TGCGCCAGCAGCCCGGGACAGGCATCTAACTATGGCTACACCTTC
TRBV10-3,-,TRBJ2-3,TRBD2,CAISLGTSGKDTQYF,TGTGCCATCAGTCTAGGGACTAGCGGGAAGGATACGCAGTATTTT
TRBV5-1,-,TRBJ1-2,TRBD1,CASSLTGQGYGYTF,TGCGCCAGCAGCTTAACGGGACAGGGGTATGGCTACACCTTC
TRBV12-3/TRBV12-4,many,TRBJ2-1,-,CASSLVLTQAHEQFF,TGTGCCAGCAGTTTAGTGCTCACCCAGGCGCATGAGCAGTTCTTC
TRBV18,few,TRBJ2-1,-,CASSPGVMAVGNEQFF,TGTGCCAGCTCCCCCGGGGTGATGGCAGTGGGGAATGAGCAGTTCTTC
TRBV20-1,few,TRBJ1-2,-,CSASTPQGLSGYTF,TGCAGTGCTAGCACCCCACAGGGACTCTCTGGCTACACCTTC
TRBV9,-,TRBJ2-3,TRBD1,CASSQGQPSTDTQYF,TGTGCCAGCAGCCAGGGACAGCCATCCACAGATACGCAGTATTTT
TRBV5-6,few,TRBJ2-2,-,CASSLFNSYTGELFF,TGTGCCAGCAGCTTGTTCAACAGTTACACCGGGGAGCTGTTTTTT
TRBV4-2,-,TRBJ2-3,-,CASSQERMGDTDTQYF,TGTGCCAGCAGCCAAGAACGGATGGGGGACACAGATACGCAGTATTTT
TRBV18,-,TRBJ2-1,-,CASSPRDTRVGEQFF,TGTGCCAGCTCACCACGGGACACCAGAGTAGGGGAGCAGTTCTTC
TRBV15,-,TRBJ2-2,-,CATSMGELHTGELFF,TGTGCCACCAGCATGGGAGAGCTGCACACCGGGGAGCTGTTTTTT
TRBV20-1,few,TRBJ1-2,-,CSARDPGPRGGYTF,TGCAGTGCTAGAGATCCGGGCCCCCGAGGTGGCTACACCTTC
TRBV5-1,many,TRBJ1-1,TRBD1,CASSGQGYEAFF,TGCGCCAGCAGTGGACAGGGATACGAAGCTTTCTTT